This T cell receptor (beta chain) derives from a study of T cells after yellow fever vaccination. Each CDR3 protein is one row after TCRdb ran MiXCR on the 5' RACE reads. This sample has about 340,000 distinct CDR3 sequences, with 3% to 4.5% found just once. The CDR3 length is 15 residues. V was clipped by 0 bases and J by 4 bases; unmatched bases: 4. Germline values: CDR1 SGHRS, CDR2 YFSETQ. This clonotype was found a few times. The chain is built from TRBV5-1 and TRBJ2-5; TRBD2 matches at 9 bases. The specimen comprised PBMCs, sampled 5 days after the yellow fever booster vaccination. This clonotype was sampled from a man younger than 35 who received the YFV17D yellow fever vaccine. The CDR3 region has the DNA TGCGCCAGCAGCTTGGGAACAGCGGGAGGAGAGACCCAGTACTTC. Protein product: CASSLGTAGGETQYF.